This T cell receptor beta chain was identified during a study of blood T cell repertoires in COVID-19. At the level of the study: The origin of the acute and convalescent COVID-19 samples was the United States, Italy and Spain.

The count of this clone is one. Followed over time, Seattle patients had been enrolled while infection was active. Study processing details: From reference gene primer amplification, estimates of nucleated cell counts were derived. Assay: immunoSEQ multiplex PCR; the TCRdb copy retains only in-frame clones and omits some. D and trimming were read from the DNA, whereas the V and J calls and clone size are those reported in that table. The data show some 290,000 clones, roughly 88% seen once. The germline V gene has CDR1 SGHVT and CDR2 SQSDAQ. The junction had 7 bases not matched to a gene; V was cut back by 5 bases and J by 0 bases. This CDR3 has 17 amino acids.

The sample taken for sequencing was peripheral blood. The TCR was taken from a woman aged 25 to 39 with COVID-19, enrolled during active disease. The gene calls are TRBV7-4 and TRBJ1-3, with 10 bases identical to TRBD1. The CDR3 DNA follows: TGTGCCAGCAGCCTCGGGACAGGGGCATACTCTGGAAACACCATATATTTT. This codes for CASSLGTGAYSGNTIYF.